This T cell receptor beta chain was sequenced during a study of T cells in Graves' hyperthyroidism and ophthalmopathy. Study-wide findings and caveats: A model of 13 V-J features distinguished ophthalmopathy from stable hyperthyroidism. Before onset, ophthalmopathy was predicted by the model a median roughly 6.4 months earlier.

The TCR beta CDR3 regions underwent amplification using RNA transcripts as the source. RT-PCR in the first round (using the HTBI primer set) targeted the TCR CDR3. TCRdb reprocessed the multiplex PCR reads with MiXCR, giving one entry per CDR3 protein. Counted here are 650,000 to 750,000 distinct CDR3 sequences, approximately 14% occurring once; the ten biggest clones make up about 10%. A note on this clonotype: Its antigen is not identified.

With 4 bases removed from V and 8 bases from J, the gap between germline ends came to 18 bases. CDR3 length: 15 residues. Sequences were obtained from blood. The origin of this receptor is a woman aged 18-30 years with Graves' hyperthyroidism. V and J are TRBV12-3 or TRBV12-4 and TRBJ2-1, with D perhaps TRBD1 (6 bases). This chain's CDR3 is CASSSRQGTTHEQFF. CDR3 DNA: TGTGCCAGCAGTTCACGGCAGGGGACGACCCATGAGCAGTTCTTC.